This is a list of T cell receptor beta chains from one sample in a study of T cell responses to AZD1222 COVID-19 vaccine. TCRdb's table, derived via immunoSEQ multiplex PCR, lists solely in-frame clones and lacks some. Of about 140,000 clones in the sample, 88% were seen once. The specimen was peripheral blood, collected 28 days after the second AZD1222 dose. Receptor source: an adult who received the AZD1222 COVID-19 vaccine. Both conserved end residues are part of each CDR3. The order of the fields is V gene, clone size, J gene, D gene, CDR3 DNA, CDR3 protein. A D gene is named only where the DNA matches it firmly. The listing skips clone size in some rows; elsewhere it reads once, few, many or a size class.

V gene: TRBV5-1; clone size: once; J gene: TRBJ2-2; D gene: .; CDR3 DNA: TGCGCCAGCAGCTTAATTCGAACCGGGGAGCTGTTTTTT; CDR3 protein: CASSLIRTGELFF
V gene: TRBV5-1; clone size: .; J gene: TRBJ2-1; D gene: .; CDR3 DNA: TGCGCCAGCGCTGGGACCACAGACAATGAGCAGTTCTTC; CDR3 protein: CASAGTTDNEQFF
V gene: TRBV7-2; clone size: .; J gene: TRBJ2-3; D gene: TRBD2; CDR3 DNA: TGTGCCAGCAGCTTACTAGCGGGGGGGGCAGATACGCAGTATTTT; CDR3 protein: CASSLLAGGADTQYF
V gene: TRBV21-1; clone size: .; J gene: TRBJ1-2; D gene: .; CDR3 DNA: TGTGCCAGCAGCAAGCCGGGACAGGGGAAAGTTGGCTACACCTTC; CDR3 protein: CASSKPGQGKVGYTF
V gene: TRBV5-4; clone size: .; J gene: TRBJ2-2; D gene: .; CDR3 DNA: TGTGCCAGCAGAAGTGGAGCGAACACCGGGGAGCTGTTTTTT; CDR3 protein: CASRSGANTGELFF
V gene: TRBV6-5; clone size: .; J gene: TRBJ2-2; D gene: .; CDR3 DNA: TGTGCCAGCAGTTACTCTTTTCCGGGCGGGGAGCTGTTTTTT; CDR3 protein: CASSYSFPGGELFF
V gene: TRBV3-1/TRBV3-2; clone size: .; J gene: TRBJ2-7; D gene: .; CDR3 DNA: TGTGCCAGCAGCCAAGATTCCGGCAGGGGGGTCTCTCAGCAGTACTTC; CDR3 protein: CASSQDSGRGVSQQYF
V gene: TRBV6-5; clone size: few; J gene: TRBJ2-7; D gene: .; CDR3 DNA: TGTGCCAGCAGTTACCACCCTAGAAACGAGCAGTACTTC; CDR3 protein: CASSYHPRNEQYF
V gene: TRBV27; clone size: once; J gene: TRBJ2-1; D gene: .; CDR3 DNA: TGTGCCAGCAGTTTTCGTTCAACCTCCTACAATGAGCAGTTCTTC; CDR3 protein: CASSFRSTSYNEQFF
V gene: TRBV20-1; clone size: .; J gene: TRBJ1-5; D gene: .; CDR3 DNA: TGCAGTGCTAGTCGGGGGGCAGGGATCGGCAATCAGCCCCAGCATTTT; CDR3 protein: CSASRGAGIGNQPQHF
V gene: TRBV5-5; clone size: .; J gene: TRBJ1-2; D gene: TRBD1; CDR3 DNA: TGTGCCAGCAGCTCGGACAGGGGAGGGTATGGCTACACCTTC; CDR3 protein: CASSSDRGGYGYTF
V gene: TRBV5-1; clone size: .; J gene: TRBJ2-3; D gene: TRBD1; CDR3 DNA: TGCGCCAGCAGCGGGACCGGGACAGGGTCCACAGATACGCAGTATTTT; CDR3 protein: CASSGTGTGSTDTQYF
V gene: TRBV24-1; clone size: .; J gene: TRBJ1-1; D gene: .; CDR3 DNA: TGTGCCACCTCATCGGGGAGACTGACTGAAGCTTTCTTT; CDR3 protein: CATSSGRLTEAFF
V gene: TRBV27; clone size: .; J gene: TRBJ1-5; D gene: .; CDR3 DNA: TGTGCCAGCAGTTCTGCCGCCAGGTTCAATCAGCCCCAGCATTTT; CDR3 protein: CASSSAARFNQPQHF
V gene: TRBV3-1/TRBV3-2; clone size: few; J gene: TRBJ1-1; D gene: .; CDR3 DNA: TGTGCCAGCAGCCAACATCGGGGCGGGGTTTTCACTGAAGCTTTCTTT; CDR3 protein: CASSQHRGGVFTEAFF
V gene: TRBV5-1; clone size: .; J gene: TRBJ2-1; D gene: TRBD1; CDR3 DNA: TGCGCCAGCAGCGGCTCACAGGGGTTGAGGCCGTTCTTC; CDR3 protein: CASSGSQGLRPFF
V gene: TRBV3-1/TRBV3-2; clone size: .; J gene: TRBJ2-1; D gene: .; CDR3 DNA: TGTGCCAGCAGCTCCCTGGAGTCGGTGGAGTTCTTC; CDR3 protein: CASSSLESVEFF
V gene: TRBV7-2; clone size: once; J gene: TRBJ2-1; D gene: TRBD2; CDR3 DNA: TGTGCCAGCAGCAGGAGCGGGGGGGCCCCGAATGAGCAGTTCTTC; CDR3 protein: CASSRSGGAPNEQFF
V gene: TRBV6-5; clone size: .; J gene: TRBJ2-7; D gene: .; CDR3 DNA: TGTGCCAGCAGACAAAGGACAGAGAGTCACGAGCAGTACTTC; CDR3 protein: CASRQRTESHEQYF
V gene: TRBV6-6; clone size: .; J gene: TRBJ1-4; D gene: TRBD1; CDR3 DNA: TGTGCCAGCACCCAACTCACGACAGGGGGCTTGCAAAAACTGTTTTTT; CDR3 protein: CASTQLTTGGLQKLFF
V gene: TRBV28; clone size: .; J gene: TRBJ1-1; D gene: .; CDR3 DNA: TGTGCCAGCAGAGAGCGACAGCGGAACACTGAAGCTTTCTTT; CDR3 protein: CASRERQRNTEAFF
V gene: TRBV24-1; clone size: .; J gene: TRBJ2-2; D gene: TRBD1; CDR3 DNA: TGTGCCATCGGGGAAACGGGACAGGGGAACACCGGGGAGCTGTTTTTT; CDR3 protein: CAIGETGQGNTGELFF
V gene: TRBV27; clone size: .; J gene: TRBJ2-7; D gene: .; CDR3 DNA: TGTGCCAGCAGTTTATGGTCTGGGCAGGGTCGGGAGCAGTACTTC; CDR3 protein: CASSLWSGQGREQYF
V gene: TRBV20-1; clone size: .; J gene: TRBJ2-3; D gene: TRBD2; CDR3 DNA: TGCAGTGCTAGTTTGGGCGGGGGAACAGATACGCAGTATTTT; CDR3 protein: CSASLGGGTDTQYF
V gene: TRBV28; clone size: .; J gene: TRBJ1-1; D gene: .; CDR3 DNA: TGTGCCAGCAGTTTAACCCGTGGGGGGCGCGCTGAAGCTTTCTTT; CDR3 protein: CASSLTRGGRAEAFF
V gene: TRBV7-2; clone size: .; J gene: TRBJ1-4; D gene: .; CDR3 DNA: TGTGCCAGCAGCTTACGAGGCGGCCCAGCTAATGAAAAACTGTTTTTT; CDR3 protein: CASSLRGGPANEKLFF
V gene: TRBV15; clone size: .; J gene: TRBJ1-2; D gene: .; CDR3 DNA: TGTGCCACCAGACCTGGTCGGGGGGGCTATGGCTACACCTTC; CDR3 protein: CATRPGRGGYGYTF
V gene: TRBV24-1; clone size: .; J gene: TRBJ2-1; D gene: TRBD1; CDR3 DNA: TGTGCCACCAGTGATCCCGGGACAGGGTACGAGCAGTTCTTC; CDR3 protein: CATSDPGTGYEQFF
V gene: TRBV7-3; clone size: many; J gene: TRBJ1-2; D gene: .; CDR3 DNA: TGTGCCACGGTCATCTATGGCTACACCTTC; CDR3 protein: CATVIYGYTF
V gene: TRBV20-1; clone size: .; J gene: TRBJ2-7; D gene: .; CDR3 DNA: TGCAGTGCTACAGGCGCCTACGAGCAGTACTTC; CDR3 protein: CSATGAYEQYF
V gene: TRBV5-1; clone size: .; J gene: TRBJ2-1; D gene: .; CDR3 DNA: TGCGCCAGCAGCGGTTGGGTTTTAAGGGGCGATGAGCAGTTCTTC; CDR3 protein: CASSGWVLRGDEQFF
V gene: TRBV28; clone size: .; J gene: TRBJ1-2; D gene: .; CDR3 DNA: TGTGCCAGCAGTTTTCCGGCAGGAAACTATGGCTACACCTTC; CDR3 protein: CASSFPAGNYGYTF
V gene: TRBV5-1; clone size: .; J gene: TRBJ1-2; D gene: .; CDR3 DNA: TGCGCCAGCAGCTTGGCGGCTAACTATGGCTACACCTTC; CDR3 protein: CASSLAANYGYTF
V gene: TRBV19; clone size: .; J gene: TRBJ1-5; D gene: TRBD1; CDR3 DNA: TGTGCCAGTAGTAATGGACAGGTTCTAATTCAGCCCCAGCATTTT; CDR3 protein: CASSNGQVLIQPQHF
V gene: TRBV6-2/TRBV6-3; clone size: .; J gene: TRBJ1-6; D gene: .; CDR3 DNA: TGTGCCAGCAGTTACTTCGCTTCCGTCTCCTATAATTCACCCCTCCACTTT; CDR3 protein: CASSYFASVSYNSPLHF
V gene: TRBV19; clone size: .; J gene: TRBJ1-5; D gene: .; CDR3 DNA: TGTGCCAGTAGTATGGGGAGTCAGGGGCAGCCCCAGCATTTT; CDR3 protein: CASSMGSQGQPQHF
V gene: TRBV6-5; clone size: .; J gene: TRBJ1-4; D gene: TRBD1; CDR3 DNA: TGTGCCAGTCGCTTAGGACAGGGGGCCTACGAAAAACTGTTTTTT; CDR3 protein: CASRLGQGAYEKLFF
V gene: TRBV18; clone size: .; J gene: TRBJ2-7; D gene: TRBD1; CDR3 DNA: TGTGCCAGCTCACCACCGAACATTGGGACAGCCTCCTACGAGCAGTACTTC; CDR3 protein: CASSPPNIGTASYEQYF
V gene: TRBV5-1; clone size: .; J gene: TRBJ1-3; D gene: .; CDR3 DNA: TGCGCCAGCAGCTTGTCGGGGCTGGGCTCTGGAAACACCATATATTTT; CDR3 protein: CASSLSGLGSGNTIYF
V gene: TRBV28; clone size: few; J gene: TRBJ2-7; D gene: .; CDR3 DNA: TGTGCCAGCCATGGGGGTTACGAGCAGTACTTC; CDR3 protein: CASHGGYEQYF
V gene: TRBV6-5; clone size: .; J gene: TRBJ2-7; D gene: .; CDR3 DNA: TGTGCCAGCAGATACGGGGCAAGCTCCTACGAGCAGTACTTC; CDR3 protein: CASRYGASSYEQYF
V gene: TRBV7-9; clone size: .; J gene: TRBJ1-2; D gene: .; CDR3 DNA: TGTGCCAGCAGCTTAGCTGACACAGGATCGGGTGGCTACACCTTC; CDR3 protein: CASSLADTGSGGYTF
V gene: TRBV19; clone size: .; J gene: TRBJ2-4; D gene: TRBD1; CDR3 DNA: TGTGCCAGTAGTATCAGGCAGGGGGAAAGGGACATTCAGTACTTC; CDR3 protein: CASSIRQGERDIQYF
V gene: TRBV7-2; clone size: .; J gene: TRBJ2-1; D gene: .; CDR3 DNA: TGTGCCAGCAGCTTCCGTTCTAGGAGCTCCTACAATGAGCAGTTCTTC; CDR3 protein: CASSFRSRSSYNEQFF
V gene: TRBV9; clone size: few; J gene: TRBJ1-2; D gene: .; CDR3 DNA: TGTGCCAGCAGCAAAGGGGACGGCCCCTATGGCTACACCTTC; CDR3 protein: CASSKGDGPYGYTF
V gene: TRBV29-1; clone size: once; J gene: TRBJ2-2; D gene: .; CDR3 DNA: TGCAGCGTTGAATTACAGGCGAACACCGGGGAGCTGTTTTTT; CDR3 protein: CSVELQANTGELFF
V gene: TRBV28; clone size: .; J gene: TRBJ2-7; D gene: .; CDR3 DNA: TGTGCCAGCAGGGATTTTGGCGAGCAGTACTTC; CDR3 protein: CASRDFGEQYF
V gene: TRBV11-2; clone size: .; J gene: TRBJ2-7; D gene: .; CDR3 DNA: TGTGCCAGCAGCTTAGCGTATGGCGGTTTGTACGAGCAGTACTTC; CDR3 protein: CASSLAYGGLYEQYF
V gene: TRBV2; clone size: .; J gene: TRBJ2-7; D gene: .; CDR3 DNA: TGTGCCAGCAGTGGCATGGGGGCGCAGTACTTC; CDR3 protein: CASSGMGAQYF
V gene: TRBV6-5; clone size: .; J gene: TRBJ1-2; D gene: .; CDR3 DNA: TGTGCCAGCAGTTACTCGGACACTGAGTATGGCTACACCTTC; CDR3 protein: CASSYSDTEYGYTF
V gene: TRBV18; clone size: .; J gene: TRBJ1-2; D gene: TRBD1; CDR3 DNA: TGTGCCAGCTCACCACAGGGACAGGGTGAGGCCTACACCTTC; CDR3 protein: CASSPQGQGEAYTF
V gene: TRBV20-1; clone size: .; J gene: TRBJ2-7; D gene: .; CDR3 DNA: TGCAGTGCTAGTCGGCCCGACGGCTACGAGCAGTACTTC; CDR3 protein: CSASRPDGYEQYF
V gene: TRBV7-9; clone size: medium-sized; J gene: TRBJ2-1; D gene: .; CDR3 DNA: TGTGCCACGCAGGGGACGGACTCCAATGAGCAGTTCTTC; CDR3 protein: CATQGTDSNEQFF
V gene: TRBV30; clone size: .; J gene: TRBJ1-6; D gene: .; CDR3 DNA: TGTGCCTGGAGTTTGCTTGGCTCCTATAATTCACCCCTCCACTTT; CDR3 protein: CAWSLLGSYNSPLHF
V gene: TRBV4-1; clone size: .; J gene: TRBJ1-4; D gene: .; CDR3 DNA: TGCGCCAGCAGCCAAGCCGCGCCCCAAAAACTGTTTTTT; CDR3 protein: CASSQAAPQKLFF
V gene: TRBV30; clone size: .; J gene: TRBJ1-6; D gene: .; CDR3 DNA: TGTGCCTGGAAGGGACAATATAATTCACCCCTCCACTTT; CDR3 protein: CAWKGQYNSPLHF
V gene: TRBV4-3; clone size: .; J gene: TRBJ1-4; D gene: TRBD1; CDR3 DNA: TGCGCCAGCAGCCAGACAGGGCCTAATGAAAAACTGTTTTTT; CDR3 protein: CASSQTGPNEKLFF
V gene: TRBV7-9; clone size: .; J gene: TRBJ1-2; D gene: .; CDR3 DNA: TGTGCCAGCAGCTTTGGTGGTGACCGTTCTAACTATGGCTACACCTTC; CDR3 protein: CASSFGGDRSNYGYTF